Listed below are T cell receptor beta chains from one sample, sequenced in a study of blood T cell repertoires in COVID-19. Sequencing used immunoSEQ multiplex PCR; TCRdb keeps in-frame clones, though not all of them. The sample includes approximately 260,000 clones, roughly 82% seen only once; the top ten take 4.5% to 6%. Sequenced: peripheral blood. These receptors all come from a woman older than 75 with active or convalescent COVID-19. The CDR3 runs from the conserved cysteine through the conserved F or W. Each record gives: D gene, V gene, J gene, clone size, CDR3 protein, CDR3 DNA. The D gene is left open where the match is weak. Clone size is shown for a subset of rows, as once, few, many or a class of expanded clone.

>NA|TRBV19|TRBJ1-6|NA
CASRAAGWNSPLHF
TGTGCCAGTAGGGCGGCGGGATGGAATTCACCCCTCCACTTT
>TRBD1|TRBV5-6|TRBJ2-1|NA
CASTTRQGARNEQFF
TGTGCCAGCACCACCCGGCAGGGGGCGCGGAATGAGCAGTTCTTC
>TRBD1|TRBV29-1|TRBJ1-2|NA
CSAYRGLYGYTF
TGCAGCGCCTACAGGGGGCTGTATGGCTACACCTTC
>NA|TRBV28|TRBJ1-2|NA
CASTPGRVYGYTF
TGTGCCAGCACCCCGGGCAGGGTCTATGGCTACACCTTC
>NA|TRBV28|TRBJ1-5|NA
CASNPSGGRNQPQHF
TGTGCCAGCAACCCCTCGGGGGGCCGCAATCAGCCCCAGCATTTT
>TRBD1|TRBV4-2|TRBJ1-1|NA
CASSQGGQGNTEAFF
TGTGCCAGCAGCCAAGGTGGACAGGGGAACACTGAAGCTTTCTTT
>TRBD1|TRBV9|TRBJ1-2|NA
CASSVAGTGEYGYTF
TGTGCCAGCAGCGTAGCGGGGACAGGGGAGTATGGCTACACCTTC
>TRBD1|TRBV6-5|TRBJ1-2|NA
CASSDSGQGVSGYTF
TGTGCCAGCAGTGACTCGGGACAGGGGGTTAGTGGCTACACCTTC
>TRBD2|TRBV24-1|TRBJ2-1|NA
CATSDSGTSGGQHSYNEQFF
TGTGCCACCAGTGATTCCGGGACTAGCGGGGGCCAACACTCCTACAATGAGCAGTTCTTC
>TRBD1|TRBV28|TRBJ1-2|few
CASRQAGTGGNYGYTF
TGTGCCAGCAGGCAAGCCGGGACAGGGGGTAACTATGGCTACACCTTC
>TRBD1|TRBV30|TRBJ1-6|few
CAWSVRYRDRAYSPLHF
TGTGCCTGGAGTGTAAGGTACCGGGACAGGGCTTATTCACCCCTCCACTTT
>NA|TRBV11-2|TRBJ1-6|NA
CASSRTVPTSPLHF
TGTGCCAGCAGCCGCACAGTCCCAACCTCACCCCTCCACTTT
>NA|TRBV28|TRBJ1-2|NA
CASSQPGISYGYTF
TGTGCCAGCAGTCAACCAGGGATAAGCTATGGCTACACCTTC
>TRBD2|TRBV6-5|TRBJ2-7|NA
CASRDSGRSSYEQYF
TGTGCCAGCAGGGATAGCGGGAGGTCCTCCTACGAGCAGTACTTC
>TRBD2|TRBV5-6|TRBJ2-7|NA
CASSRMTSGYYEQYF
TGTGCCAGCAGCCGGATGACTAGCGGCTACTACGAGCAGTACTTC
>NA|TRBV6-5|TRBJ1-2|NA
CASSDRRYGYTF
TGTGCCAGCAGCGACCGGAGATATGGCTACACCTTC
>TRBD1|TRBV2|TRBJ2-7|NA
CASIWDRNYEQYF
TGTGCCAGCATTTGGGACAGGAACTACGAGCAGTACTTC
>NA|TRBV9|TRBJ1-2|few
CASSIRTGGEDGYTF
TGTGCCAGCAGCATCCGGACTGGCGGCGAGGATGGCTACACCTTC
>TRBD2|TRBV7-2|TRBJ2-1|NA
CASSSPAGGLLFF
TGTGCCAGCAGCTCGCCAGCGGGAGGGCTCCTGTTCTTC
>TRBD1|TRBV10-3|TRBJ1-5|NA
CAISALPHNRGHSNQPQHF
TGTGCCATCAGTGCCTTACCTCACAACAGGGGCCATAGCAATCAGCCCCAGCATTTT
>NA|TRBV2|TRBJ1-5|NA
CASSVEAFLSNQPQHF
TGTGCCAGCAGTGTTGAGGCCTTCCTCTCCAATCAGCCCCAGCATTTT
>TRBD2|TRBV24-1|TRBJ2-4|once
CATSDTTSGRAKDIQYF
TGTGCCACCAGTGATACAACTAGCGGGAGGGCCAAGGACATTCAGTACTTC
>TRBD1|TRBV6-5|TRBJ2-1|NA
CASKGASSEQFF
TGTGCCAGCAAGGGGGCATCGAGTGAGCAGTTCTTC
>NA|TRBV30|TRBJ1-2|NA
CAWSFGGRGTYGYTF
TGTGCCTGGAGCTTTGGGGGGAGAGGGACCTATGGCTACACCTTC
>TRBD1|TRBV6-4|TRBJ1-6|NA
CASSPGQVASPLHF
TGTGCCAGCAGTCCGGGACAGGTTGCCTCACCCCTCCACTTT
>TRBD1|TRBV18|TRBJ1-5|NA
CASSPAIQGTQHF
TGTGCCAGCTCACCAGCTATACAGGGGACCCAGCATTTT
>NA|TRBV10-3|TRBJ1-1|NA
CATTGHKNTEAFF
TGTGCCACTACGGGACACAAGAACACTGAAGCTTTCTTT
>TRBD1|TRBV5-8|TRBJ1-5|few
CASSDGQVRPGRPQHF
TGTGCCAGCAGCGATGGACAGGTCCGCCCAGGGAGGCCCCAGCATTTT
>NA|TRBV5-1|TRBJ1-4|NA
CASSGSAGVGEKLFF
TGCGCCAGCAGTGGGAGCGCAGGGGTTGGTGAAAAACTGTTTTTT
>TRBD1|TRBV7-2|TRBJ1-1|NA
CASSLQGQGNTEAFF
TGTGCCAGCAGCTTACAGGGACAGGGGAACACTGAAGCTTTCTTT
>TRBD1|TRBV6-6|TRBJ1-2|NA
CASSKDRAPYGYTF
TGTGCCAGCAGTAAGGACAGGGCTCCCTATGGCTACACCTTC
>TRBD1|TRBV15|TRBJ2-3|once
CATSRVPGQGDTQYF
TGTGCCACCAGCAGAGTCCCGGGACAGGGAGATACGCAGTATTTT
>TRBD1|TRBV7-9|TRBJ2-7|few
CASSLGDRGAYEQYF
TGTGCCAGCAGCTTAGGGGACAGGGGCGCCTACGAGCAGTACTTC
>NA|TRBV5-1|TRBJ1-1|few
CASSLSGTEAFF
TGCGCCAGCAGCTTGTCGGGCACTGAAGCTTTCTTT
>NA|TRBV5-1|TRBJ1-1|NA
CASSADRYTEAFF
TGCGCCAGCAGCGCCGACAGATACACTGAAGCTTTCTTT
>TRBD1|TRBV5-4|TRBJ2-3|NA
CASGGWGQGVTDTQYF
TGTGCCAGCGGAGGGTGGGGACAGGGAGTCACAGATACGCAGTATTTT
>NA|TRBV27|TRBJ1-2|NA
CASSLHGTRGYGYTF
TGTGCCAGCAGTCTCCACGGGACACGAGGCTATGGCTACACCTTC
>NA|TRBV30|TRBJ2-1|NA
CAWTEFNEQFF
TGTGCCTGGACCGAGTTCAATGAGCAGTTCTTC
>NA|TRBV7-2|TRBJ1-5|NA
CASSLDINQPQHF
TGTGCCAGCAGCTTAGATATAAATCAGCCCCAGCATTTT
>TRBD2|TRBV29-1|TRBJ2-1|NA
CSVGGVAGSYNEQFF
TGCAGCGTTGGAGGAGTAGCGGGGTCCTACAATGAGCAGTTCTTC
>NA|TRBV2|TRBJ1-1|NA
CASSQTREGLNTEAFF
TGTGCCAGCAGTCAAACTAGGGAAGGGCTGAACACTGAAGCTTTCTTT
>NA|TRBV5-1|TRBJ2-5|once
CASSLDSNQETQYF
TGCGCCAGCAGCTTGGACAGTAATCAAGAGACCCAGTACTTC
>NA|TRBV11-2|TRBJ1-1|NA
CASSPWGGGGTEAFF
TGTGCCAGCAGCCCTTGGGGTGGGGGCGGAACTGAAGCTTTCTTT
>NA|TRBV29-1|TRBJ1-2|NA
CSVVRGGWDYGYTF
TGCAGCGTTGTCCGTGGGGGGTGGGACTATGGCTACACCTTC
>NA|TRBV18|TRBJ2-7|NA
CASSHPGHEGNRFF
TGTGCCAGCTCTCACCCGGGACATGAGGGGAATAGGTTCTTC
>NA|TRBV5-1|TRBJ2-5|once
CASTPSPGQETQYF
TGCGCCAGCACCCCGTCTCCGGGGCAAGAGACCCAGTACTTC
>NA|TRBV2|TRBJ1-2|NA
CASSEAKSGGYTF
TGTGCCAGCAGTGAAGCGAAGAGCGGAGGCTACACCTTC
>TRBD1|TRBV6-1|TRBJ1-3|NA
CASSEIGGQGNGNTIYF
TGTGCCAGCAGTGAAATAGGAGGACAGGGGAATGGAAACACCATATATTTT
>NA|TRBV27|TRBJ2-1|NA
CASSIRGGNNEQFF
TGTGCCAGCAGCATAAGGGGCGGGAACAATGAGCAGTTCTTC